This T cell receptor beta chain was retrieved from a study of T-cell reconstitution after alpha-beta-depleted transplantation in children. Unique molecular identifiers were built into the TCRbeta library. TCRdb passed the PCR reads through MiXCR, listing each CDR3 protein once. The sample lists hundreds of thousands of distinct CDR3 sequences; 15% to 20% were seen once. There are a few counts of this clonotype. The V end was cut by 5 bases, the J end by 6 bases, with 12 bases between. The germline V gene has CDR1 SGHRS and CDR2 YFSETQ. The CDR3 spans 12 residues. The chain carries TRBV5-1 and TRBJ2-7; D possibly corresponds to TRBD2 (5 bases). The receptor was derived from a male patient under 18 who had a stem cell transplant for acute lymphoblastic leukemia, so the T cells may come from the graft donor. Sample: PBMCs, mostly from graft donor cells, taken 360 days after TCRalphabeta/CD19-depleted stem cell transplant. CDR3 residues: CASSGAGREQYF. CDR3 sequence (DNA): TGCGCCAGCAGTGGTGCGGGTCGCGAGCAGTACTTC. The complete variable domain, with remaining parts taken from reference TRBV5-1 and TRBJ2-7, reads KAGVTQTPRYLIKTRGQQVTLSCSPISGHRSVSWYQQTPGQGLQFLFEYFSETQRNKGNFPGRFSGRQFSNSRSEMNVSTLELGDSALYLCASSGAGREQYFGPGTRLTVT.